These 15 T cell receptor beta chains share one sample of origin, sequenced in a study of cytomegalovirus exposure and HLA in healthy donors. The study ran its PCR with 60 Vbeta and 13 Jbeta primers. Data came from immunoSEQ multiplex PCR; TCRdb stores just in-frame clones and leaves some out. The data contain over 150,000 clones, 80% of them singletons. Sequenced input: PBMCs. The source of these receptors is a man in his thirties or forties in good health and CMV-seropositive.

This clone has more than one count but fewer than ten. The chain couples TRBV2 to TRBJ1-5; weak D call: TRBD1 (5 bases). The CDR3 is made up of 17 amino acids. Between the trimmed V and J ends, which lost 8 bases and 0 bases, there was a span of 20 bases. Germline V gene sequence: CDR1 SNHLY, CDR2 FYNNEI. CDR3 bases: TGTGCCAGCGGTGGGGCCGCCGATGATTATAGCAATCAGCCCCAGCATTTT. This encodes CASGGAADDYSNQPQHF.

This clone occurred once. A junction end diverges from the germline sequence, so it may reflect a read error. The chain combines TRBV7-9 with TRBJ1-6; D call uncertain. The CDR3 runs 12 residues. Germline CDR1 reads SEHNR; CDR2 reads FQNEAQ (reference sequence). The CDR3 is CSSSPTNSPLHF. For the CDR3, the DNA is TGTTCCAGCAGCCCTACGAATTCACCCCTCCACTTT.

V usage is TRBV25-1 and J usage is TRBJ2-3, with D possibly being TRBD2 (5 bases). Germline CDR1 and CDR2: MGHDK and SYGVNS. Trimming removed 5 bases at V and 4 bases at J, with 10 bases between. The CDR3 contains 13 residues. The CDR3 reads CASSRELPDTQYF. CDR3 DNA sequence: TGTGCCAGCAGTCGGGAACTCCCAGATACGCAGTATTTT.

The sample holds one count of this clone. This chain links TRBV4-2 with TRBJ2-1; the match to TRBD2 covers 11 bases. The CDR3 contains 17 residues. Looked up from germline, CDR1 is LGHNA and CDR2 is YNFKEQ. The V and J ends lost 3 bases and 4 bases, in that order; junction bases with no gene match: 8. This chain's CDR3 is CASSHRPGLAEYNEQFF. DNA of the CDR3: TGTGCCAGCAGCCATCGTCCGGGACTAGCGGAGTACAATGAGCAGTTCTTC.

This rearrangement joins TRBV6-1 to TRBJ2-3; TRBD1 is a possible D gene (6 bases). CDR1 MNHNS and CDR2 SASEGT come from the germline V gene. CDR3 length: 15 residues. Deletions cut 3 bases from V and 6 bases from J, with 16 bases between. The CDR3, as DNA: TGTGCCAGCAGTGACGCACAGGGTTATGGGGATACGCAGTATTTT. Residues: CASSDAQGYGDTQYF.

V gene TRBV6-7 combines with J gene TRBJ1-1; D gene unclear. TRBV6-7 is assigned to the ORF class and has an uncertain function. CDR3 length equals 15 residues. Trimming removed 0 bases from V and 4 bases from J, with 12 bases in between. In DNA form, the CDR3 reads TGTGCCAGCAGTTACTCGGAGGGTCTGGGCACTGAAGCTTTCTTT. Encoded protein: CASSYSEGLGTEAFF.

V and J are TRBV27 and TRBJ2-1, with D tentatively TRBD1 (6 bases). The germline gives CDR1 MNHEY, CDR2 SMNVEV (reference sequence). V was pared by 3 bases and J by 5 bases, with 14 bases between. This CDR3 contains 15 residues. The CDR3 nucleotides are TGTGCCAGCAGTTTTTGGGGGCGTATCGACAATGAGCAGTTCTTC. It translates to CASSFWGRIDNEQFF.

This clone was counted only a few times. V is TRBV14 and J is TRBJ2-5; 12 bases line up with TRBD2. CDR1 is SGHDN and CDR2 is FVKESK in the germline V gene. The trim removed 4 bases at V and 1 base at J, leaving 7 bases unmatched. This CDR3 has 17 amino acids. For the CDR3, the DNA is TGTGCCAGCAGCCTCCGACTAGCGGGGGATTTCCAAGAGACCCAGTACTTC. Its translation: CASSLRLAGDFQETQYF.

The CDR3 reads CASSSPRGQSYEQYF. The CDR3 DNA reads as TGTGCCAGCAGTTCCCCTCGGGGACAAAGCTACGAGCAGTACTTC. This sequence joins TRBV28 and TRBJ2-7; D might be TRBD1 (6 bases). Germline CDR1 and CDR2: MDHEN and SYDVKM. The CDR3 totals 15 residues. The V end was cut by 4 bases, the J end by 3 bases, with 16 bases between.

The gene calls are TRBV4-2 and TRBJ1-5; 7 bases map to TRBD1. CDR3 length: 15 amino acids. CDR1 is LGHNA and CDR2 is YNFKEQ in the germline V gene. Trimming took 0 bases from V and 7 from J; bases not matched to a gene: 6. The CDR3, as DNA: TGTGCCAGCAGCCAAGACTACAGGGGAGAGCAGCCCCAGCATTTT. Translation: CASSQDYRGEQPQHF.

The chain joins TRBV7-9 to TRBJ2-1; the D gene is possibly TRBD1 (5 bases). Germline V gives CDR1 SEHNR, CDR2 FQNEAQ (reference sequence). The CDR3 covers 14 residues. CDR3 protein: CSVTSRGPPNEQFF. The DNA for the CDR3 is TGTTCCGTAACGAGTAGGGGCCCTCCTAATGAGCAGTTCTTC.

V usage is TRBV7-8 and J usage is TRBJ2-1; 9 nucleotides match TRBD2. The CDR3 loop spans 15 amino acids. The V gene's germline CDR1 is SGHVS and CDR2 FQNEAQ. Trimming took 5 bases from V and 8 from J; bases not matched to a gene: 10. CDR3 bases: TGTGCCAGCAGCCCTACCGGGACTAGCACCTATGAGCAGTTCTTC. This translates into CASSPTGTSTYEQFF.

The chain joins TRBV28 to TRBJ2-1; 11 bases line up with TRBD2. CDR1 is MDHEN and CDR2 is SYDVKM in the germline V gene. Losses at the gene ends were 8 bases for V and 4 bases for J; bases not matched to a gene: 10. The CDR3 sequence is 16 residues long. The CDR3 DNA follows: TGTGCCAGCCGCCCGAATCTAGCGGGAGGATACAATGAGCAGTTCTTC. Translating gives CASRPNLAGGYNEQFF.

This clone was picked up a small number of times. The chain is built from TRBV7-2 and TRBJ2-2; 7 nucleotides line up with TRBD2. V lost 2 bases to trimming and J lost 1 base; unmatched junction nucleotides: 4. Germline lookup yields CDR1 SGHTA and CDR2 FQGNSA. CDR3 length: 16 residues. DNA for the CDR3: TGTGCCAGCAGCTTAAGCGGGGTCAGGAACACCGGGGAGCTGTTTTTT. Its protein product is CASSLSGVRNTGELFF.

The chain recombines TRBV11-3 with TRBJ1-1; TRBD1 matches 8 bases. CDR3 length equals 14 residues. The germline V gene has CDR1 SGHNT and CDR2 YENEEA. With 6 bases clipped from V and 4 bases from J, the junction kept 7 bases outside the gene matches. CDR3 loop: CASRRTGSGTEAFF. CDR3 coding DNA: TGTGCCAGCAGACGGACAGGGAGTGGCACTGAAGCTTTCTTT.